This passage covers 3 T cell receptor beta chains from one sample sequenced in a study of blood T cell repertoires in COVID-19. Repertoires were generated with immunoSEQ multiplex PCR, while TCRdb's copy carries only in-frame clones and drops some. This repertoire shows 330,000 or so clones, roughly 86% found once; its top ten account for 1.5% to 2%. Sequencing input: PBMCs or T cells enriched from blood (not recorded which). The receptors here all came from a man aged 35-49 years in a cohort exposed to, infected with or recovered from COVID-19 (not recorded which).

The V gene is TRBV18, the J gene TRBJ1-6; 11 nucleotides match TRBD1. Germline lookup yields CDR1 KGHSH and CDR2 LQKENI. The J segment lost 6 bases and the V segment lost 3 bases, leaving 1 base of the junction unmatched. The CDR3 is 15 residues long. CDR3 sequence: CASSPGTGGNSPLHF. The CDR3 DNA follows: TGTGCCAGCTCACCTGGGACAGGGGGTAATTCACCCCTCCACTTT.

This chain joins TRBV7-8 and TRBJ2-7; 10 nucleotides align to TRBD1. The CDR3 runs to 14 residues. In germline, CDR1 is SGHVS, CDR2 FQNEAQ. The V gene end was trimmed by 4 bases and the J gene end by 6 bases; junction bases not matched to a gene: 6. This chain's CDR3 is CASSWGQGRGEQYF. In DNA, the CDR3 is TGTGCCAGCAGCTGGGGACAGGGGAGGGGCGAGCAGTACTTC.

This clone has just one count. The V gene is TRBV6-2 or TRBV6-3, the J gene TRBJ2-2; 7 positions match TRBD2. Germline trimming cut 2 bases from V and 4 bases from J; bases unmatched to any gene: 4. This CDR3 is 15 amino acids long. The germline gives CDR1 MNHEY, CDR2 SVGEGT. The DNA for the CDR3 is TGTGCCAGCAGTTACGTCCCGGGGGGCACCGGGGAGCTGTTTTTT. Amino acid sequence: CASSYVPGGTGELFF.